Listed here are 24 T cell receptor beta chains from one sample, sequenced in a study of cytomegalovirus exposure and HLA in healthy donors. Clones were sequenced by immunoSEQ multiplex PCR, and TCRdb holds only the in-frame ones, with some missing. The top ten hold about 3% of the sample, which has 38,000 or so clones, approximately 92% seen once. The sample taken for sequencing was PBMCs. The receptors here all came from a man aged 18 to 29 in good health and CMV-seronegative.

This chain links TRBV10-2 with TRBJ1-1; D unclear. Germline V gene data show CDR1 as WSHSY and CDR2 as SAAADI. The CDR3 totals 16 residues. The V and J ends lost 6 bases and 0 bases respectively, with 17 bases between them. CDR3 nucleotides: TGCGCCAGCAGGCCTAGCAGGACTACCATGAACACTGAAGCTTTCTTT. Amino acid sequence: CASRPSRTTMNTEAFF.

The chain has TRBV29-1 and TRBJ2-5; tentatively, D is TRBD2 (5 bases). Trimming pared 0 bases from V and 7 bases from J, leaving 9 bases between. The germline CDR1 and CDR2 sequences are SQVTM and ANQGSEA. The CDR3 has 12 residues. The CDR3 DNA follows: TGCAGCGTTGAAGATCTCGAGGGGACCCAGTACTTC. This encodes CSVEDLEGTQYF.

The CDR3 DNA follows: TGTGCCAGCAGCAATCACCACAGGGGAACATTTACAGATACGCAGTATTTT. Encoded protein: CASSNHHRGTFTDTQYF. This rearrangement joins TRBV7-6 to TRBJ2-3, with 7 bases matching TRBD1. Unmatched junction bases numbered 14, after V lost 5 bases and J lost 3 bases. CDR1 and CDR2 (germline): SGHVS, FNYEAQ. The CDR3 is made up of 17 amino acids.

This sequence joins TRBV30 and TRBJ1-2; no reliable D call. Germline V gene lookup returns CDR1 GTSNPN and CDR2 SVGIG (reference sequence). This CDR3 is 8 amino acids long. Here the CDR3 DNA reads TGTGCGGTGCGTGGCTACACCTTC. Amino acids: CAVRGYTF. The full variable domain, completed using reference TRBV30 and TRBJ1-2, is SQTIHQWPATLVQPVGSPLSLECTVEGTSNPNLYWYRQAAGRGLQLLFYSVGIGQISSEVPQNLSASRPQDRQFILSSKKLLLSDSGFYLCAVRGYTFGSGTRLTVV.

The chain has TRBV7-6 and TRBJ1-2; perhaps TRBD1 as D (6 bases). Trimming removed 5 bases at V and 4 bases at J, with 14 bases between. The CDR3 is 14 amino acids. Germline V lookup: CDR1 SGHVS, CDR2 FNYEAQ. CDR3 nucleotide sequence: TGTGCCAGCAGCGAAGGGCAGGACAGCTATGGCTACACCTTC. As protein: CASSEGQDSYGYTF.

About this clone itself: Relative to the germline gene, one junction end is altered; a read error may explain this. J is TRBJ2-5 and V is TRBV2, with no clear D. Germline CDR1 and CDR2: SNHLY and FYNNEI. The CDR3 is made up of 13 amino acids. This CDR3 reads CASSEDLQEAQYF. The CDR3 bases are TGTGCCAGCAGTGAAGACCTCCAAGAGGCCCAGTACTTC.

The rearrangement uses TRBV6-1 and TRBJ1-2; 7 nucleotides agree with TRBD1. Trimming took 5 bases from V and 4 from J; bases not matched to a gene: 7. The germline CDR1 and CDR2 sequences are MNHNS and SASEGT. The CDR3 length is 14 residues. The CDR3 region has the DNA TGTGCCAGCAGTCCTGGGGACAGCGGCTATGGCTACACCTTC. This translates into CASSPGDSGYGYTF.

The V and J genes are TRBV5-1 and TRBJ2-7; the match to TRBD1 covers 7 bases. Germline assignment: CDR1 SGHRS and CDR2 YFSETQ. The J segment lost 1 base and the V segment lost 0 bases, leaving 4 bases of the junction unmatched. CDR3 length: 15 residues. CDR3 coding DNA: TGCGCCAGCAGCTTGGAGCCAGGGGGTTCCTACGAGCAGTACTTC. Amino acids: CASSLEPGGSYEQYF. The variable domain in full, completed from reference TRBV5-1 and TRBJ2-7, reads KAGVTQTPRYLIKTRGQQVTLSCSPISGHRSVSWYQQTPGQGLQFLFEYFSETQRNKGNFPGRFSGRQFSNSRSEMNVSTLELGDSALYLCASSLEPGGSYEQYFGPGTRLTVT.

The chain joins TRBV27 to TRBJ1-5, with TRBD1 matching 8 bases. Germline CDR1 is MNHEY and CDR2 is SMNVEV (reference sequence). V shed 6 bases and J 2 bases; nucleotides not matched to a gene: 3. The length of the CDR3 is 14 residues. The CDR3 DNA reads as TGTGCCAGCAGGTCGGGACAGGGCAATCAGCCCCAGCATTTT. Amino acids: CASRSGQGNQPQHF.

By proportion, this clone is medium-sized (0.01 to 0.1%). The chain uses TRBV5-6 and TRBJ1-5; D is uncertain. Germline loops: CDR1 SGHDT, CDR2 YYEEEE. V lost 0 bases, J lost 4 bases, and 11 bases lay in between. The CDR3 is 15 residues long. CDR3 bases: TGTGCCAGCAGCTTGGCCAGCGGCAATAATCAGCCCCAGCATTTT. This translates into CASSLASGNNQPQHF. The full variable domain, its missing parts supplied by reference TRBV5-6 and TRBJ1-5, is DAGVTQSPTHLIKTRGQQVTLRCSPKSGHDTVSWYQQALGQGPQFIFQYYEEEERQRGNFPDRFSGHQFPNYSSELNVNALLLGDSALYLCASSLASGNNQPQHFGDGTRLSIL.

The chain couples TRBV28 to TRBJ2-3; D possibly corresponds to TRBD1 (6 bases). There are 15 residues in the CDR3. CDR1 and CDR2 from the germline V gene are MDHEN and SYDVKM. V dropped 4 bases and J dropped 0 bases, with 11 bases sitting between them. In DNA, the CDR3 is TGTGCCAGCAGTTCCCGACAGGAAAGCACAGATACGCAGTATTTT. This encodes CASSSRQESTDTQYF.

The chain combines TRBV6-1 with TRBJ1-1; D not resolved. The V end was cut by 9 bases, the J end by 1 base, with 9 bases between. Germline-derived CDR1 and CDR2 are MNHNS and SASEGT. The CDR3 loop spans 12 amino acids. CDR3 protein: CASKNWNTEAFF. The CDR3 region has the DNA TGTGCCAGTAAGAACTGGAACACTGAAGCTTTCTTT.

CDR3 sequence reads: CASSVEDKTGELFF. In DNA form, the CDR3 reads TGTGCCAGCAGCGTAGAAGACAAGACCGGGGAGCTGTTTTTT. The chain is built from TRBV9 and TRBJ2-2; D not certain. This CDR3 contains 14 residues. Trimming took 0 bases from V and 5 from J, leaving 8 bases between them. Per germline, CDR1 SGDLS and CDR2 YYNGEE.

The chain joins TRBV30 to TRBJ2-7; 9 positions agree with TRBD1. V lost 3 bases to trimming and J lost 2 bases; unmatched junction nucleotides: 2. Germline V gives CDR1 GTSNPN, CDR2 SVGIG (reference sequence). The CDR3 contains 13 residues. The CDR3 protein is CAWSGQGPYEQYF. In nucleotides, the CDR3 is TGTGCCTGGAGCGGACAGGGGCCCTACGAGCAGTACTTC.

The rearrangement joins TRBV30 to TRBJ2-7; 7 bases match TRBD1. The trim removed 1 base at V and 4 bases at J, leaving 1 base unmatched. Germline lookup yields CDR1 GTSNPN and CDR2 SVGIG (reference sequence). This CDR3 contains 12 residues. In DNA form, the CDR3 reads TGTGCCTGGAGTGAGGGGGCGTACGAGCAGTACTTC. Translation gives CAWSEGAYEQYF.

V is TRBV14 and J is TRBJ2-5; maybe TRBD1 (6 bases). The CDR3 is 16 residues long. V shed 4 bases and J shed 4 bases, with 19 bases lying between them. In germline, CDR1 is SGHDN, CDR2 FVKESK. CDR3 bases: TGTGCCAGCAGCCCGACAGGTCGAACACTGGGAGAGACCCAGTACTTC. Translated: CASSPTGRTLGETQYF.

V is TRBV30 and J is TRBJ2-5; D might be TRBD1 (6 bases). V shed 1 base and J shed 5 bases, with 14 bases lying between them. This CDR3 has 14 amino acids. Germline V gives CDR1 GTSNPN, CDR2 SVGIG (reference sequence). In nucleotides, the CDR3 is TGTGCCTGGAGTGGGGACACGGGGCGTGAGACCCAGTACTTC. Its protein is CAWSGDTGRETQYF.

This chain joins TRBV11-2 and TRBJ2-3; 7 bases line up with TRBD1. From germline, CDR1 is SGHAT and CDR2 FQNNGV. The V gene end was trimmed by 5 bases and the J gene end by 2 bases; junction bases not matched to a gene: 13. There are 17 residues in the CDR3. The DNA for the CDR3 is TGTGCCAGCAGCACCTACAGGGGACCGCTATACACAGATACGCAGTATTTT. Encoded protein: CASSTYRGPLYTDTQYF.

The rearrangement uses TRBV30 and TRBJ1-3; possibly TRBD1 for D (5 bases). Germline CDR1 reads GTSNPN; CDR2 reads SVGIG (reference sequence). Trimming left V 3 bases short and J 1 base short, with 10 bases between. The CDR3 has 14 amino acids. CDR3 coding DNA: TGTGCCTGGAGAAAAACAGGTTCTGGAAACACCATATATTTT. Amino acids: CAWRKTGSGNTIYF.

The chain has TRBV5-1 and TRBJ2-3, with D possibly TRBD1 on 6 matching bases. The V end was cut by 4 bases, the J end by 4 bases, with 13 bases between. In germline, CDR1 is SGHRS, CDR2 YFSETQ. This CDR3 has 14 residues. In DNA form, the CDR3 reads TGCGCCAGCAGCACCGGACAGTCTCCAGATACGCAGTATTTT. Its protein is CASSTGQSPDTQYF.

The genes are TRBV19 and TRBJ2-5; possible D gene TRBD1, 6 bases. CDR1 is LNHDA, CDR2 SQIVND, per germline (reference sequence). V lost 3 bases and J lost 5, with 10 bases in between. This CDR3 contains 13 residues. The DNA of the CDR3 is TGTGCCAGTAGTATTCGTACAGGGGAGACCCAGTACTTC. Translating it yields CASSIRTGETQYF.

J is TRBJ2-5 and V is TRBV19; D is uncertain. Germline assignment: CDR1 LNHDA and CDR2 SQIVND (reference sequence). This CDR3 contains 13 residues. Trimming took 0 bases from V and 2 from J, leaving 4 bases between them. This CDR3 reads CASSIDRQETQYF. The CDR3 DNA follows: TGTGCCAGTAGTATAGACCGTCAAGAGACCCAGTACTTC.

The chain uses TRBV28 and TRBJ1-4; D not certain. This CDR3 is 14 amino acids long. V lost 3 bases and J lost 0, with 5 bases in between. Germline lookup yields CDR1 MDHEN and CDR2 SYDVKM. Here the CDR3 reads CASSFEATNEKLFF. DNA of the CDR3: TGTGCCAGCAGTTTCGAGGCAACTAATGAAAAACTGTTTTTT.

The J gene is TRBJ2-5, the V gene TRBV6-4, with TRBD2 matching 8 bases. From germline, CDR1 is MRHNA and CDR2 SNTAGT. The CDR3 is 15 residues long. V lost 3 bases to trimming and J lost 5 bases; unmatched junction nucleotides: 8. The chain's CDR3 is CASSESSGSLETQYF. The CDR3 DNA reads TGTGCCAGCAGTGAGTCAAGCGGGAGTCTGGAGACCCAGTACTTC.